This TCR beta chain was captured in a study of molecular identifiers for immune sequencing clone quantification (dated by TCRdb to the late 2010s). Some background on the complete study: For a replicate experiment, the RNA from either 20,000 or 100,000 naive CD8 T cells was divided into five aliquots, and four of those aliquots went on to sequencing. This methods study benchmarked molecular-identifier clustering-based TCR repertoire sequencing (MIDCIRS) and TCR RNA copy counting, using CD8 T cells to do so.

This clonotype was detected many times. Its target antigen remains unknown. Per-base quality was not reported, and no clone a single base away is much larger than it. According to the germline V gene, CDR1 reads MNHNS and CDR2 reads SASEGT. Between the V and J ends, shortened by 1 base and 1 base respectively, the junction contains 10 bases. The CDR3 runs 16 residues from the cysteine to the phenylalanine. The CDR3 DNA has 48 bases and is translated from base 1. Receptor libraries were prepared by PCR. Data came from a NextSeq 500. Bulk TCR libraries were prepared as previously described, using TCR primers listed in Table S5. The Qiagen AllPrep DNA/RNA kit was used to purify total RNA. Before analysis, reads from multiple sequencing runs of one library were combined. Per the original workflow: Reads were retained only if the reads had an exact TCR constant sequence, and the retained reads were trimmed to 150 nt and grouped according to their 12-nt molecular barcodes. Within each barcode group, reads were sub-clustered at a 15% Levenshtein threshold, and quality-weighted consensus sequences were built per RNA molecule. Non-functional sequences were removed, as were lower-count sequences one edit away from another. Based on fitting two negative binomial distributions, any barcode sub-cluster with under 20% of the maximum read count was discarded. Starting from the raw public reads, TCRdb applied fastp trimming at Q25, assembled clones with MiXCR and retained in-frame beta chains. Rows matching on CDR3 protein sequence are summarized as one entry with the most common DNA and genes. Clone size and V and J calls follow TCRdb, not the original study. Present in this sample are 460,000 or so distinct CDR3 sequences, roughly 25% of which were seen just once. Of the sample, approximately 0.8% is held by the ten largest clones.

Beyond this particular receptor, the publication reports: When barcode sub-clustering was omitted, TCR diversity was inflated by chimeric consensus sequences, with chimeras reaching as high as 47%. In CMV-specific effector cells, over 99% of molecules were held by clones above 20 RNA copies, whereas under 1% of molecules were held by such clones in naive cells. Modeling indicated approximately 3.1 TCR RNA copies recovered per cell, compared with roughly 10 by digital PCR, which implies a capture efficiency of 25% to 35%. The naive libraries included spiked-in Jurkat TCR RNA (under eleven copies' worth), and this Jurkat TCR RNA is not part of the donor repertoire. Even against a background of 850,000 to 1,000,000 naive CD8 T cells, spiked-in Jurkat TCR RNA amounting to a single cell's worth was reported to be detectable. The sizes of highly expanded clones could end up underestimated when identical TCR molecules share a barcode.

Libraries of naive CD8 T cells were generated from roughly 18,000 to 920,000 sorted cells, with 10%, 30% or 50% of the purified RNA used. On a BD FACSAria II, naive CD8 T cells were FACS-sorted as CD8+CD4-CCR7+CD45RA+ and collected into RLT Plus buffer. To test detection sensitivity, Jurkat RNA equal to ten TCR copies was added to samples of about 20,000-1,000,000 naive CD8 T cells. Enrichment of CD8 T cells was performed with RosetteSep CD8+ T Cell Enrichment Cocktail and Ficoll-Paque, after which ACK red cell lysis was carried out. The rearranged chain carries TRBV6-1 and TRBJ2-2; TRBD2 is a weak D gene call, 5 bases matching. The sequenced sample consisted of naive CD8+ T cells from blood, with Jurkat cell RNA spiked in. This specimen's cell subset or site label, per the study, means: FACS-sorted CD8+CD4-CCR7+CD45RA+ naive T cells. This clonotype originated in a human donor in good health. Some libraries in this study had Jurkat cell RNA spiked in. At the DNA level, the sequence is TGTGCCAGCAGTGAAGTTCCAGCGGTGAACACCGGGGAGCTGTTTTTT. This is translated as CASSEVPAVNTGELFF.